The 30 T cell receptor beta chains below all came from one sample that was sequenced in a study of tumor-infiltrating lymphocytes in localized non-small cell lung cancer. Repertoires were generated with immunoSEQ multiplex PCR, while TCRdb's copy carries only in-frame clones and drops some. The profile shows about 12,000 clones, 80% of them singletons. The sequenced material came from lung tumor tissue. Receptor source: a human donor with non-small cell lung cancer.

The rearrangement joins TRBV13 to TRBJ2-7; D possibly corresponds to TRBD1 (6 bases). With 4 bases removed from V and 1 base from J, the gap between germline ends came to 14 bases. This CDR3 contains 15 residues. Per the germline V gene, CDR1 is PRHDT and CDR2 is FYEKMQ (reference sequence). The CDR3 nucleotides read TGTGCCAGCAGCTCGAGCCGAACAGGGTCCTACGAGCAGTACTTC. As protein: CASSSSRTGSYEQYF.

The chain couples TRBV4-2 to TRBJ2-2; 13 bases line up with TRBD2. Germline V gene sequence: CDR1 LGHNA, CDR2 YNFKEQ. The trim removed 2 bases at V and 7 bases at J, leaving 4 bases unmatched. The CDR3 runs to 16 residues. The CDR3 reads CASSQIGTSGDGELFF. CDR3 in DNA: TGTGCCAGCAGCCAAATAGGGACTAGCGGGGACGGGGAGCTGTTTTTT.

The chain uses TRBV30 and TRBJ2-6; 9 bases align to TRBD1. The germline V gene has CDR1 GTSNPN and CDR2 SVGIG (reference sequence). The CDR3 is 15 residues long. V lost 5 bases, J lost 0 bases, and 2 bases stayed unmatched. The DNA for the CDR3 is TGTGCCTGGGGGACAGGGATCTCTGGGGCCAACGTCCTGACTTTC. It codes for CAWGTGISGANVLTF.

DNA of the CDR3: TGCGCCAGCAGCCCGGATACAGGGAAGAGAGGCTACACCTTC. It translates to CASSPDTGKRGYTF. The chain links TRBV5-1 to TRBJ1-2; D is possibly TRBD1 (6 bases). V was trimmed by 4 bases and J by 8 bases, leaving 18 bases between them. The CDR3 spans 14 residues. Germline CDR1 reads SGHRS; CDR2 reads YFSETQ.

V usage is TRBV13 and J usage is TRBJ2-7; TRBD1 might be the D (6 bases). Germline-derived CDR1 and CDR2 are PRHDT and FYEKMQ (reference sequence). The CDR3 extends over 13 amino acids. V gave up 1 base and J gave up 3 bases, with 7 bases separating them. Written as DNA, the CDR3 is TGTGCCAGCAGCTTAGCACAGGGCTACGAGCAGTACTTC. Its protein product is CASSLAQGYEQYF.

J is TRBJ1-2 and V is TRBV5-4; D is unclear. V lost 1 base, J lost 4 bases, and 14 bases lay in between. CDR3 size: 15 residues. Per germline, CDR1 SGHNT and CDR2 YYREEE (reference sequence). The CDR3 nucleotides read TGTGCCAGCAGCTTGCGGAATCTGAACACCTATGGCTACACCTTC. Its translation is CASSLRNLNTYGYTF.

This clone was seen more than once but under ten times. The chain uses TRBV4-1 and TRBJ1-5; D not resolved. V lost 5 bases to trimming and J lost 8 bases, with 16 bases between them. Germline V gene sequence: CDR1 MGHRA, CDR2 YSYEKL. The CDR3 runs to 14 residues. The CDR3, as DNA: TGCGCCAGCAGCGCAACCTCCCGGCCGGAGCCCCAGCATTTT. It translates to CASSATSRPEPQHF.

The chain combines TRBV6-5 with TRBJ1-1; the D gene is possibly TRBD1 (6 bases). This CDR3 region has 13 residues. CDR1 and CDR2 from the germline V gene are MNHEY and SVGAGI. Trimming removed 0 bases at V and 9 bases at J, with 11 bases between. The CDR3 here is CASSYSGDRQAFF. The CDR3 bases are TGTGCCAGCAGTTACTCAGGCGACAGGCAAGCTTTCTTT.

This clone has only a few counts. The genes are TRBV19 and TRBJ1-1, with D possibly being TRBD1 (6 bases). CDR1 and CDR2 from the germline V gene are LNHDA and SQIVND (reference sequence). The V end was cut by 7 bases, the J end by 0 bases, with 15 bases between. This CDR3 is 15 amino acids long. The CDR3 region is CASIGPGHLNTEAFF. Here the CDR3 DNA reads TGTGCCAGTATAGGCCCGGGACATCTGAACACTGAAGCTTTCTTT.

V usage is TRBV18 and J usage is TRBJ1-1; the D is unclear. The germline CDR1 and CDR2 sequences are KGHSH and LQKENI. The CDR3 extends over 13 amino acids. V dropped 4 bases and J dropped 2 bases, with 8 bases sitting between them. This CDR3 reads CASSLMDNTEAFF. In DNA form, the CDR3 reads TGTGCCAGCTCACTCATGGACAACACTGAAGCTTTCTTT.

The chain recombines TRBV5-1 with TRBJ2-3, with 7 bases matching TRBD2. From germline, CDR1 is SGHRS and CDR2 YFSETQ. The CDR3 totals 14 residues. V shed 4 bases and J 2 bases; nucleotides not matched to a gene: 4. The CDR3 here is CASSPSGATDTQYF. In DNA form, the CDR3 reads TGCGCCAGCAGCCCAAGCGGGGCCACAGATACGCAGTATTTT.

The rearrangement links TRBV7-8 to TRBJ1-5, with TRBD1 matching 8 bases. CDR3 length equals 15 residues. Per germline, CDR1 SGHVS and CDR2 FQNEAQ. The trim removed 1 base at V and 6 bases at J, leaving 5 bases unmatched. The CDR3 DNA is TGTGCCAGCAGCTTAGATACAGGGGGAGGTCAGCCCCAGCATTTT. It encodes CASSLDTGGGQPQHF.

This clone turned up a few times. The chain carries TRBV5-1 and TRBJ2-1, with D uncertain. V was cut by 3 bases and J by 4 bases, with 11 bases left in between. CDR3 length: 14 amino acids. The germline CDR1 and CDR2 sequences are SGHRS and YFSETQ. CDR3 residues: CASSSPETYNEQFF. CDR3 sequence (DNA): TGCGCCAGCAGCTCCCCCGAGACTTACAATGAGCAGTTCTTC.

The CDR3 region is CATETKYQETQYF. As DNA, the CDR3 is TGTGCCACCGAGACCAAATACCAAGAGACCCAGTACTTC. The chain carries TRBV19 and TRBJ2-5; D remains ambiguous. With 10 bases removed from V and 0 bases from J, the gap between germline ends came to 12 bases. CDR1 LNHDA and CDR2 SQIVND come from the germline V gene (reference sequence). This CDR3 comprises 13 residues.

The CDR3 region is CASSLSPDRGMYEQYF. The DNA of the CDR3 is TGTGCCAGCAGTTTATCGCCCGACAGGGGGATGTACGAGCAGTACTTC. The chain recombines TRBV27 with TRBJ2-7, with 9 bases aligning to TRBD1. V shed 0 bases and J 4 bases; nucleotides not matched to a gene: 7. The V gene's germline CDR1 is MNHEY and CDR2 SMNVEV (reference sequence). CDR3 length: 16 amino acids.

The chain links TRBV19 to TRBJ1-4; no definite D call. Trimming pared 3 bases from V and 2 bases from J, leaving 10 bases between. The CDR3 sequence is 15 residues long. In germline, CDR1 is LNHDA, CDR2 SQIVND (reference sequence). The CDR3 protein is CASSISGWTNEKLFF. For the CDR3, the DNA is TGTGCCAGTAGTATTAGCGGGTGGACTAATGAAAAACTGTTTTTT.

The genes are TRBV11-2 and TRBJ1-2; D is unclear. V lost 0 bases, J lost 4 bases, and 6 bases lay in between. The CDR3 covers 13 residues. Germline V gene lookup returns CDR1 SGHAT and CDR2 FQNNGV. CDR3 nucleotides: TGTGCCAGCAGCTTAGAACGGACCTATGGCTACACCTTC. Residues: CASSLERTYGYTF.

CDR3 coding DNA: TGTGCCAGCAGTTTAGGCAGGGTGAACACTGAAGCTTTCTTT. Its protein product is CASSLGRVNTEAFF. The chain recombines TRBV6-5 with TRBJ1-1, with TRBD1 as a possible D gene (5 bases). Germline V gives CDR1 MNHEY, CDR2 SVGAGI. V was pared by 4 bases and J by 0 bases, with 9 bases between. This CDR3 spans 14 amino acids.

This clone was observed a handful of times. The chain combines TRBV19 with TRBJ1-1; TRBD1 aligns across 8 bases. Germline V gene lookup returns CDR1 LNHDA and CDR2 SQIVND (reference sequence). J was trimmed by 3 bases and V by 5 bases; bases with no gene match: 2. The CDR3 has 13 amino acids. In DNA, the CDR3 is TGTGCCAGTAGTGAGGACAGGGACACTGAAGCTTTCTTT. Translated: CASSEDRDTEAFF.

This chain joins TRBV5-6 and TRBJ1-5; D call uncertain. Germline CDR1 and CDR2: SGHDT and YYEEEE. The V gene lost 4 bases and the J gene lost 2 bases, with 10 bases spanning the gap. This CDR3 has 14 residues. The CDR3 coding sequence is TGTGCCAGCAGCAACTACCTAGGCAATCAGCCCCAGCATTTT. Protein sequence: CASSNYLGNQPQHF. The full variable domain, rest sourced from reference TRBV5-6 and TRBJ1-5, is DAGVTQSPTHLIKTRGQQVTLRCSPKSGHDTVSWYQQALGQGPQFIFQYYEEEERQRGNFPDRFSGHQFPNYSSELNVNALLLGDSALYLCASSNYLGNQPQHFGDGTRLSIL.

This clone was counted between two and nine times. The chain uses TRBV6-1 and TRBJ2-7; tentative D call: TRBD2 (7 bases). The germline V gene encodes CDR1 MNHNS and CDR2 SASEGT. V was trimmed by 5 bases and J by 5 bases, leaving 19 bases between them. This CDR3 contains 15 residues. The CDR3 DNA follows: TGTGCCAGCAGTCCCTGGGGGGGCAGCGTCGACGAGCAGTACTTC. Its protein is CASSPWGGSVDEQYF.

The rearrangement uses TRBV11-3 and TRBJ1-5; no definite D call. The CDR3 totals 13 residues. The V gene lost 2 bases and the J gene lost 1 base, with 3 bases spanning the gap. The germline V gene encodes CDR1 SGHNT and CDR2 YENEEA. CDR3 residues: CASSLHSNQPQHF. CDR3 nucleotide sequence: TGTGCCAGCAGCTTACACAGCAATCAGCCCCAGCATTTT.

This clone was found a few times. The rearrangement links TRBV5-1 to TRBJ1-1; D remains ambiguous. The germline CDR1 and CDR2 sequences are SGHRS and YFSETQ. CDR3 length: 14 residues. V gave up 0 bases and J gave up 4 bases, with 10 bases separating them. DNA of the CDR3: TGCGCCAGCAGCTTGGGGGTAAAGGGCACTGAAGCTTTCTTT. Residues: CASSLGVKGTEAFF.

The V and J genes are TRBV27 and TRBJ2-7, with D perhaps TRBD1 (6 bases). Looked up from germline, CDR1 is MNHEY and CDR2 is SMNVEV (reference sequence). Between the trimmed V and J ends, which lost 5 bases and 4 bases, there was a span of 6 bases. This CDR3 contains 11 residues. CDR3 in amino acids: CASSQGYEQYF. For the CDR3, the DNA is TGTGCCAGCAGTCAGGGGTACGAGCAGTACTTC.

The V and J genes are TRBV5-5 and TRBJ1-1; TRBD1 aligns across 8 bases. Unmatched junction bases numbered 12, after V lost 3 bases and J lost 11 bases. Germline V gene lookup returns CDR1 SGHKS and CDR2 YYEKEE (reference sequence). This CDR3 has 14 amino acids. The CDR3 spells CASSSLTGVPRAFF. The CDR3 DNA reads TGTGCCAGCAGCTCATTGACAGGGGTACCCAGGGCTTTCTTT.

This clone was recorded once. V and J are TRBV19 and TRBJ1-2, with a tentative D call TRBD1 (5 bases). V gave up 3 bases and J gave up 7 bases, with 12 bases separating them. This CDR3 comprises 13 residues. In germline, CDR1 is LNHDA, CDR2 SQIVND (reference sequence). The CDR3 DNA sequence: TGTGCCAGTAGTATGGCCAGGGCTGGTGGCTACACCTTC. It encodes CASSMARAGGYTF.

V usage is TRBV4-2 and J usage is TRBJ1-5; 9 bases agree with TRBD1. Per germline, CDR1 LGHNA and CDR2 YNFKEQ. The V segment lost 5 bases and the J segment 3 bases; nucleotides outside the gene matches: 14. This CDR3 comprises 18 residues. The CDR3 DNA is TGTGCCAGCAGCTCCGGGACAGGGACAGAGGGGTACAATCAGCCCCAGCATTTT. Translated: CASSSGTGTEGYNQPQHF.

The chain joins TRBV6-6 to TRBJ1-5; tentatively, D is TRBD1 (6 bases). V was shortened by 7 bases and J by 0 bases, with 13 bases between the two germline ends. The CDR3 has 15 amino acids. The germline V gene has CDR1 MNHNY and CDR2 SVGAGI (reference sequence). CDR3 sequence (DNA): TGTGCCAGCAAGGACAGTCCATATAGCAATCAGCCCCAGCATTTT. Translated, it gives CASKDSPYSNQPQHF.

DNA of the CDR3: TGTGCCATCAGGGATGGATTAGGGGGAAATCAGCCCCAGCATTTT. It codes for CAIRDGLGGNQPQHF. The gene calls are TRBV10-3 and TRBJ1-5, with a possible D match to TRBD1 (6 bases). Trimming shortened V by 6 bases and J by 4 bases, and 16 bases separated the two germline ends. The CDR3 covers 15 residues. Germline CDR1 and CDR2: ENHRY and SYGVKD.

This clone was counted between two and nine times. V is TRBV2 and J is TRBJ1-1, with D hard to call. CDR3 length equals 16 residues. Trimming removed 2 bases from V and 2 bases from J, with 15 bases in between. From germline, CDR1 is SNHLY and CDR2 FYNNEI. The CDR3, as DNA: TGTGCCAGCAGTGAATTCGGGCCAGTCCAAAACACTGAAGCTTTCTTT. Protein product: CASSEFGPVQNTEAFF. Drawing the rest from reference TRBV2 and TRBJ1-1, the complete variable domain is EPEVTQTPSHQVTQMGQEVILRCVPISNHLYFYWYRQILGQKVEFLVSFYNNEISEKSEIFDDQFSVERPDGSNFTLKIRSTKLEDSAMYFCASSEFGPVQNTEAFFGQGTRLTVV.